Here is one TCR beta chain with its context. The target antigen is unknown. This sample was taken from a study of CD8+CD57+ T cells in acquired aplastic anemia. On the study more broadly: Roughly 3.2 ug was the average amount of DNA from sorted CD4+ and CD8+ cells.

CDR3 and TCR beta VDJ profiling relied on a genomic DNA template. MiXCR, run by TCRdb on the reads, gives a single entry per CDR3 protein. The sample yields under 350,000 distinct CDR3 sequences, about three fifths seen once. Overall study findings and caveats: In common between the patients and the controls were some 28 CD8+ CDR3 sequences. Statistical testing detected no significant gap in CD8+ Simpson's diversity between patients and controls.

Patients who underwent sequencing had shown CD8+CD57+ cell expansion by flow cytometry. Patients uniformly had severe acquired aplastic anemia. V shed 5 bases, J shed 2 bases, and the junction held 8 bases outside the gene matches. Germline V gives CDR1 SEHNR, CDR2 FQNEAQ (reference sequence). The CDR3 loop spans 16 amino acids. The sequence derives from a human donor with aplastic anemia. Sequencing was performed on sorted CD4+, CD8+, or CD8+CD57+ T cells (not recorded which) from PBMCs. The rearrangement uses TRBV7-9 and TRBJ1-1; TRBD1 agrees at 10 bases. CDR3 in amino acids: CASSPPGTGVNTEAFF. In DNA, the CDR3 is TGTGCCAGCAGCCCACCAGGGACAGGGGTTAACACTGAAGCTTTCTTT.